The 29 T cell receptor beta chains in this list originate from one sample, sequenced in a study of T-cell memory formation after mild COVID-19. MiXCR, applied by TCRdb to the 5' RACE reads, yields one record per CDR3 protein. Among 350,000 to 450,000 distinct CDR3 sequences listed, 13% to 15% were seen once. The sequencing input was PBMCs or a T cell subset sorted from them (not recorded which). The receptors were sampled from a man aged 18 to 29 who had mild COVID-19 (a few samples of this study predate the infection). Cell type and time point are not known.

This clonotype was seen many times. In DNA, the CDR3 is TGTGCCAGCAGTCACGCGGCCCTAGAAGCTTTCTTT. This encodes CASSHAALEAFF. This rearrangement joins TRBV6-6 to TRBJ1-1; D not certain. V was trimmed by 5 bases and J by 8 bases, leaving 12 bases between them. The germline gives CDR1 MNHNY, CDR2 SVGAGI (reference sequence). CDR3 size: 12 residues.

Written as DNA, the CDR3 is TGTGCCAGCAGCGCTACAGGATACACTGAAGCTTTCTTT. Protein product: CASSATGYTEAFF. The genes are TRBV9 and TRBJ1-1; D is possibly TRBD1 (5 bases). Germline CDR1 reads SGDLS; CDR2 reads YYNGEE. The CDR3 length is 13 residues. The V gene lost 3 bases and the J gene lost 3 bases, with 9 bases spanning the gap. The full variable domain, with the rest looked up from reference TRBV9 and TRBJ1-1, is DSGVTQTPKHLITATGQRVTLRCSPRSGDLSVYWYQQSLDQGLQFLIQYYNGEERAKGNILERFSAQQFPDLHSELNLSSLELGDSALYFCASSATGYTEAFFGQGTRLTVV.

CDR3 residues: CASSRTRGLAGDEQYF. DNA of the CDR3: TGCGCCAGCAGCCGGACACGGGGACTAGCGGGGGACGAGCAGTACTTC. The chain has TRBV4-3 and TRBJ2-7; the match to TRBD2 covers 14 bases. The junction had 7 bases not matched to a gene; V was cut back by 4 bases and J by 5 bases. The CDR3 spans 16 residues. Germline CDR1 LGHNA, CDR2 YSLEER.

This clonotype was seen once. This chain uses TRBV15 with TRBJ2-3; no reliable D call. The V end lost 4 bases, the J end lost 2 bases, and 10 bases lay between the germline ends. This CDR3 comprises 14 residues. Germline CDR1 reads LNHNV; CDR2 reads YYDKDF (reference sequence). CDR3 bases: TGTGCCACCAGCAAGGGCGGAGACACAGATACGCAGTATTTT. This translates into CATSKGGDTDTQYF.

This clonotype was observed a few times. This rearrangement joins TRBV7-2 to TRBJ2-1; 10 nucleotides agree with TRBD1. Germline CDR1 reads SGHTA; CDR2 reads FQGNSA. The CDR3 is 15 amino acids. The ends lost 4 bases at V and 7 bases at J; junction bases unmatched: 7. The CDR3 loop reads CASSSGTGAPNEQFF. The CDR3 nucleotides are TGTGCCAGCAGCTCCGGGACAGGGGCACCGAATGAGCAGTTCTTC.

This clonotype came up many times. The chain employs TRBV20-1 and TRBJ1-4, with unresolved D. Looked up from germline, CDR1 is DFQATT and CDR2 is SNEGSKA (reference sequence). CDR3 length: 13 amino acids. V lost 7 bases and J lost 0, with 9 bases in between. The CDR3 DNA reads TGCAGTGTTGAGGCCCCAACTAATGAAAAACTGTTTTTT. It yields the protein CSVEAPTNEKLFF.

V gene TRBV24-1 combines with J gene TRBJ2-3; 13 bases fit TRBD2. The germline V gene has CDR1 KGHDR and CDR2 SFDVKD. The ends lost 4 bases at V and 5 bases at J; junction bases unmatched: 8. The CDR3 contains 17 residues. Here the CDR3 DNA reads TGTGCCACCAGTGAACCAGGACTAGCGGGGGCGAAAGATACGCAGTATTTT. Protein product: CATSEPGLAGAKDTQYF.

This clonotype was detected only a few times. V usage is TRBV4-3 and J usage is TRBJ1-4, with D possibly matching TRBD1 (5 bases). CDR1 is LGHNA, CDR2 YSLEER, per germline. The CDR3 runs 15 residues. The V end was cut by 0 bases, the J end by 15 bases, with 20 bases between. The CDR3 region has the DNA TGCGCCAGCAGCCAAGATCTCGGTCAGGGACTGGTGTTGTTTTTT. It encodes CASSQDLGQGLVLFF.

The chain combines TRBV6-2 or TRBV6-3 with TRBJ2-1; 10 bases are shared with TRBD1. This CDR3 contains 13 residues. V lost 7 bases to trimming and J lost 6 bases; unmatched junction nucleotides: 3. CDR1 is MNHEY and CDR2 is SVGEGT in the germline V gene. The CDR3 DNA follows: TGTGCCAGCAAAGGGACAGGGGCCAATGAGCAGTTCTTC. This translates into CASKGTGANEQFF.

This clonotype was found a few times. V and J are TRBV4-1 and TRBJ2-7; D is tentatively TRBD1 or TRBD2 (5 bases each). The CDR3 has 14 amino acids. V lost 7 bases and J lost 1, with 14 bases in between. Germline V gene sequence: CDR1 MGHRA, CDR2 YSYEKL. CDR3 sequence reads: CASTRDPGSYEQYF. For the CDR3, the DNA is TGCGCCAGCACCCGGGATCCAGGGTCCTACGAGCAGTACTTC.

J is TRBJ2-7 and V is TRBV4-2; the match to TRBD2 covers 7 bases. Germline V gene sequence: CDR1 LGHNA, CDR2 YNFKEQ. V lost 0 bases, J lost 3 bases, and 5 bases stayed unmatched. The CDR3 has 15 amino acids. The chain's CDR3 is CASSQDRASGYEQYF. DNA for the CDR3: TGTGCCAGCAGCCAAGATCGGGCTAGCGGCTACGAGCAGTACTTC.

This clonotype was recorded a few times. V usage is TRBV7-2 and J usage is TRBJ2-3; perhaps D is TRBD1 or TRBD2 (5 bases each). Trimming stripped 4 bases from V and 0 bases from J, with 11 bases between. The CDR3 runs 15 residues. CDR1 is SGHTA and CDR2 is FQGNSA in the germline V gene. The CDR3 here is CASSSLGVSTDTQYF. The CDR3 bases are TGTGCCAGCAGCTCCCTGGGGGTTAGCACAGATACGCAGTATTTT. Filled out from reference TRBV7-2 and TRBJ2-3, the complete variable domain reads GAGVSQSPSNKVTEKGKDVELRCDPISGHTALYWYRQSLGQGLEFLIYFQGNSAPDKSGLPSDRFSAERTGGSVSTLTIQRTQQEDSAVYLCASSSLGVSTDTQYFGPGTRLTVL.

This clonotype has only a few counts. The genes are TRBV28 and TRBJ2-6; a weak D match, TRBD2 (5 bases). Trimming stripped 5 bases from V and 2 bases from J, with 13 bases between. The germline V gene has CDR1 MDHEN and CDR2 SYDVKM. This CDR3 contains 16 residues. CDR3 residues: CASSPGWRTGANVLTF. CDR3 sequence (DNA): TGTGCCAGCAGTCCCGGGTGGAGGACTGGGGCCAACGTCCTGACTTTC.

The chain recombines TRBV5-1 with TRBJ2-5, with D perhaps matching TRBD1 (5 bases). The CDR3 has 13 amino acids. Trimming left V 4 bases short and J 0 bases short, with 7 bases between. The germline V gene encodes CDR1 SGHRS and CDR2 YFSETQ. The CDR3 reads CASSQGYQETQYF. Here the CDR3 DNA reads TGCGCCAGCAGCCAGGGATACCAAGAGACCCAGTACTTC.

The rearrangement links TRBV6-2 or TRBV6-3 to TRBJ1-6; weak D call: TRBD1 (6 bases). This CDR3 spans 15 amino acids. Per germline, CDR1 MNHEY and CDR2 SVGEGT. The V end lost 6 bases, the J end lost 10 bases, and 19 bases lay between the germline ends. The CDR3: CASRHRQVPGSPLHF. CDR3 in DNA: TGTGCCAGCAGACATAGACAGGTTCCCGGCTCACCCCTCCACTTT.

The CDR3 DNA is TGTGCCAGCGAACGAGCGGGGGCCTACGAGCAGTACGTC. It translates to CASERAGAYEQYV. V usage is TRBV2 and J usage is TRBJ2-7; 8 bases agree with TRBD2. CDR1 is SNHLY, CDR2 FYNNEI, per germline. The CDR3 loop spans 13 amino acids. V gave up 8 bases and J gave up 2 bases; unmatched junction bases: 5.

This clonotype appeared many times. The chain uses TRBV4-3 and TRBJ1-6; D unclear. Germline lookup yields CDR1 LGHNA and CDR2 YSLEER. The CDR3 covers 14 residues. Trimming cost V 0 bases and J 8 bases, with 8 bases left between them. This CDR3 is CASSQERTDSPLHF. CDR3 sequence (DNA): TGCGCCAGCAGCCAAGAGCGTACTGATTCACCCCTCCACTTT.

The V and J genes are TRBV5-1 and TRBJ2-2; 9 bases line up with TRBD1. This CDR3 has 13 amino acids. Trimming removed 3 bases from V and 7 bases from J; junction bases left unmatched: 1. The germline gives CDR1 SGHRS, CDR2 YFSETQ. This chain's CDR3 is CASSWTGVGELFF. CDR3 DNA sequence: TGCGCCAGCAGCTGGACAGGGGTCGGGGAGCTGTTTTTT.

V gene TRBV24-1 combines with J gene TRBJ2-3; no firm D call. V gave up 4 bases and J gave up 2 bases, with 18 bases separating them. The CDR3 totals 17 residues. CDR1 is KGHDR, CDR2 SFDVKD, per germline. The CDR3 DNA reads as TGTGCCACCAGTGACGTCCCGGCCAAACGGGCCACAGATACGCAGTATTTT. Translated: CATSDVPAKRATDTQYF.

CDR3 in amino acids: CASNLAGGPGGETQYF. The DNA for the CDR3 is TGTGCCAGCAATCTAGCGGGGGGGCCCGGCGGAGAGACCCAGTACTTC. The chain uses TRBV6-5 and TRBJ2-5; 12 bases align to TRBD2. Losses at the gene ends were 7 bases for V and 4 bases for J; bases not matched to a gene: 10. The V gene's germline CDR1 is MNHEY and CDR2 SVGAGI. The CDR3 spans 16 residues.

The chain employs TRBV5-5 and TRBJ1-2; 10 bases agree with TRBD1. Trimming cost V 3 bases and J 7 bases; bases outside gene matches: 6. Germline V lookup: CDR1 SGHKS, CDR2 YYEKEE (reference sequence). The CDR3 extends over 14 amino acids. The CDR3 sequence is CASSWGTGDSGYTF. CDR3 DNA: TGTGCCAGCAGCTGGGGGACAGGGGACAGTGGCTACACCTTC. The full variable domain, rest sourced from reference TRBV5-5 and TRBJ1-2, is DAGVTQSPTHLIKTRGQQVTLRCSPISGHKSVSWYQQVLGQGPQFIFQYYEKEERGRGNFPDRFSARQFPNYSSELNVNALLLGDSALYLCASSWGTGDSGYTFGSGTRLTVV.

Only a few counts were recorded for this clonotype. The chain combines TRBV7-3 with TRBJ2-3; 8 bases map to TRBD2. The CDR3 sequence is 15 residues long. The trim removed 3 bases at V and 0 bases at J, leaving 2 bases unmatched. In germline, CDR1 is SGHTA, CDR2 FQGTGA. This chain's CDR3 is CASSFQRGSTDTQYF. As DNA, the CDR3 is TGTGCCAGCAGCTTTCAGCGGGGGAGCACAGATACGCAGTATTTT. The variable domain in full, completed from reference TRBV7-3 and TRBJ2-3, reads GAGVSQTPSNKVTEKGKYVELRCDPISGHTALYWYRQSLGQGPEFLIYFQGTGAADDSGLPNDRFFAVRPEGSVSTLKIQRTERGDSAVYLCASSFQRGSTDTQYFGPGTRLTVL.

This clonotype was seen only a few times. The chain joins TRBV20-1 to TRBJ2-4, with 12 bases that match TRBD2. Germline V CDR1 and CDR2: DFQATT, SNEGSKA (reference sequence). J gave up 4 bases and V 2 bases, and 3 bases lay outside the gene matches. The CDR3 is 15 residues long. The CDR3 region is CSARKLAGGKNIQYF. As DNA, the CDR3 is TGCAGTGCTAGAAAGCTAGCGGGGGGGAAAAACATTCAGTACTTC.

This clonotype has just a few counts. V is TRBV20-1 and J is TRBJ1-6, with D uncertain. V was shortened by 6 bases and J by 6 bases, with 12 bases between the two germline ends. This CDR3 region has 13 residues. Looked up from germline, CDR1 is DFQATT and CDR2 is SNEGSKA (reference sequence). CDR3 loop: CSAFEDGNSPLHF. The CDR3 DNA sequence: TGCAGTGCCTTCGAGGATGGTAATTCACCCCTCCACTTT.

This sequence joins TRBV7-2 and TRBJ1-4, with a tentative D call TRBD1 (6 bases). The CDR3 spans 14 residues. Germline V gene lookup returns CDR1 SGHTA and CDR2 FQGNSA. Trimming left V 6 bases short and J 7 bases short, with 15 bases between. The DNA of the CDR3 is TGTGCCAGCAGGCAGGGGTTCTTTGGTGAAAAACTGTTTTTT. Its translation: CASRQGFFGEKLFF.

The genes are TRBV2 and TRBJ2-1, with D unresolved. Trimming left V 4 bases short and J 5 bases short, with 6 bases between. The CDR3 sequence is 12 residues long. CDR1 and CDR2 (germline): SNHLY, FYNNEI. CDR3 coding DNA: TGTGCCAGCAGTGCGTCGGACAATGAGCAGTTCTTC. Translated, it gives CASSASDNEQFF. The whole variable domain, filled in from reference TRBV2 and TRBJ2-1, reads EPEVTQTPSHQVTQMGQEVILRCVPISNHLYFYWYRQILGQKVEFLVSFYNNEISEKSEIFDDQFSVERPDGSNFTLKIRSTKLEDSAMYFCASSASDNEQFFGPGTRLTVL.

V is TRBV7-9 and J is TRBJ2-7, with TRBD2 matching 8 bases. This CDR3 contains 13 residues. With V trimmed by 5 bases and J by 5 bases, 5 bases remained unmatched. Germline CDR1 is SEHNR and CDR2 is FQNEAQ (reference sequence). CDR3 coding DNA: TGTGCCAGCAGCCCGGGGGGGGCGGACGAGCAGTACTTC. The encoded protein is CASSPGGADEQYF.

This sequence joins TRBV12-3 or TRBV12-4 and TRBJ2-2, with 12 bases matching TRBD1. With V trimmed by 1 base and J by 13 bases, 10 bases remained unmatched. The CDR3 has 16 residues. The CDR3 spells CASSLGPGQGARGLFF. CDR3 nucleotides: TGTGCCAGCAGTTTAGGTCCGGGACAGGGGGCGCGGGGGCTGTTTTTT.

This clonotype was counted at least ten times. J is TRBJ2-2 and V is TRBV7-8; 10 bases are shared with TRBD2. The CDR3 consists of 15 residues. CDR1 and CDR2 from the germline V gene are SGHVS and FQNEAQ. Trimming cost V 2 bases and J 5 bases; bases outside gene matches: 2. For the CDR3, the DNA is TGTGCCAGCAGCTTACCTAGCGGGGGTACCGGGGAGCTGTTTTTT. Amino acids: CASSLPSGGTGELFF.